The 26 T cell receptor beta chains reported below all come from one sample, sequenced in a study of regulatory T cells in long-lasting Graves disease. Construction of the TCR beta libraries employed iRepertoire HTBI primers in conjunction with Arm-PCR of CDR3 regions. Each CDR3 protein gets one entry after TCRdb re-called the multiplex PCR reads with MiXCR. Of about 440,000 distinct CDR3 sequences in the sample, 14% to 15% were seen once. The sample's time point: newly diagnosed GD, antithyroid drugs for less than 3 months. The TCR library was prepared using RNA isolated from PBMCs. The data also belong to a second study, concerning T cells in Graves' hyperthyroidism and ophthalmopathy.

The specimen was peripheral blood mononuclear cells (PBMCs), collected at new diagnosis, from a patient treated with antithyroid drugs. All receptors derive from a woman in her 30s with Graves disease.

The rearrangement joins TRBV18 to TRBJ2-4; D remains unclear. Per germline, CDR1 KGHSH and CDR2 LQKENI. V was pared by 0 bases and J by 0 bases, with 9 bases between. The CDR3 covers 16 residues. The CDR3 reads CASSPPKPLAKNIQYF. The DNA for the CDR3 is TGTGCCAGCTCACCACCCAAACCTCTAGCCAAAAACATTCAGTACTTC.

Here the CDR3 DNA reads TGTGCCAGTAGTATAACGACAGGGGGCCAGAAAAAACTGTTTTTT. It translates to CASSITTGGQKKLFF. This chain uses TRBV19 with TRBJ1-4; 10 bases are a match to TRBD1. J was trimmed by 9 bases and V by 2 bases; bases with no gene match: 6. The CDR3 is 15 amino acids. The germline gives CDR1 LNHDA, CDR2 SQIVND (reference sequence).

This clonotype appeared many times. The CDR3 DNA is TGTGCCAGCAGCTTATGGGCCTCGTCCAATGAGCAGTTCTTC. This encodes CASSLWASSNEQFF. This chain uses TRBV7-9 with TRBJ2-1; no clear D gene. This CDR3 has 14 amino acids. The ends were cut back, 2 bases at V and 6 bases at J, with 11 bases in the middle. Germline-derived CDR1 and CDR2 are SEHNR and FQNEAQ (reference sequence).

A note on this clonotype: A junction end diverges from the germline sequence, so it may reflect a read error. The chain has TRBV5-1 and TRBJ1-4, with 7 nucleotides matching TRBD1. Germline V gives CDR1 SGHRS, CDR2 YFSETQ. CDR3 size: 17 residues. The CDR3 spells CASSLGQGSATNEKLVF. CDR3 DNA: TGCGCCAGCAGCTTGGGACAGGGTAGCGCAACTAATGAAAAACTGGTTTTT.

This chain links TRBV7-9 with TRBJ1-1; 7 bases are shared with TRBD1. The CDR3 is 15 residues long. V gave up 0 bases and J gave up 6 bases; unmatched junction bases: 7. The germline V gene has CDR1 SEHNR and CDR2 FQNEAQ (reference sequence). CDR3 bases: TGTGCCAGCAGCTTAGCGCAGGGGGGGGGGGCTGAAGCTTTCTTT. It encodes CASSLAQGGGAEAFF.

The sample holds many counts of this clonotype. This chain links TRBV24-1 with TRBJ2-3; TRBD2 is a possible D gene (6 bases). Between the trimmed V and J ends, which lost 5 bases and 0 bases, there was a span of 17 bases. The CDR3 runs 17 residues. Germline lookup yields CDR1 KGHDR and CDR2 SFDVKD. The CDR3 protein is CATSAQRASQSTDTQYF. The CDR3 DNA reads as TGTGCCACCAGTGCCCAGCGGGCATCCCAGAGCACAGATACGCAGTATTTT.

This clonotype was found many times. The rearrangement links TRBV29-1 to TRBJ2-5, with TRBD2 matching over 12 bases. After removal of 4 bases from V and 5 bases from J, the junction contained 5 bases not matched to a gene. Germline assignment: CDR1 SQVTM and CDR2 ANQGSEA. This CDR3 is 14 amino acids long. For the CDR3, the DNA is TGCAGCGTTGGACTAGCGGGAGTGGAGGAGACCCAGTACTTC. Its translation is CSVGLAGVEETQYF. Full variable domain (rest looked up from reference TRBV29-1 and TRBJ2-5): SAVISQKPSRDICQRGTSLTIQCQVDSQVTMMFWYRQQPGQSLTLIATANQGSEATYESGFVIDKFPISRPNLTFSTLTVSNMSPEDSSIYLCSVGLAGVEETQYFGPGTRLLVL.

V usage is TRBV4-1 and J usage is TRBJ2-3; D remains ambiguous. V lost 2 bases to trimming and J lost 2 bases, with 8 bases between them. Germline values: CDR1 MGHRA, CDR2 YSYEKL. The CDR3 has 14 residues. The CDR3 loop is CASSQSGYTDTQYF. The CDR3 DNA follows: TGCGCCAGCAGCCAATCGGGCTACACAGATACGCAGTATTTT.

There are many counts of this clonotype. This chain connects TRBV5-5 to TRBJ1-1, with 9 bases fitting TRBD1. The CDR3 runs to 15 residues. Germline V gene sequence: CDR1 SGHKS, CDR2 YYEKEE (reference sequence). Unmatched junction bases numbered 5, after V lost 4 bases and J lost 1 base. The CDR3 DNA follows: TGTGCCAGCAGCGCCGGGACAGGGCGGAACACTGAAGCTTTCTTT. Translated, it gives CASSAGTGRNTEAFF.

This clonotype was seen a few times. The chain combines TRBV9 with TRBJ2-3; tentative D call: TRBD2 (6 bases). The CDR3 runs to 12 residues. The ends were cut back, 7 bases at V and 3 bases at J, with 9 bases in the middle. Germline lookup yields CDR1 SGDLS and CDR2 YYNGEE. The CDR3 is CASAGGTDTQYF. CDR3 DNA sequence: TGTGCCAGCGCCGGGGGTACAGATACGCAGTATTTT.

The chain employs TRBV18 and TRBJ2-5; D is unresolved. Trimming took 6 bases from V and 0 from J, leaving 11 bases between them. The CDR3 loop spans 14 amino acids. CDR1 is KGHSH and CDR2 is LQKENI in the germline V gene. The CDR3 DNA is TGTGCCAGCTCCCCTACCTCGTACCAAGAGACCCAGTACTTC. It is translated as CASSPTSYQETQYF.

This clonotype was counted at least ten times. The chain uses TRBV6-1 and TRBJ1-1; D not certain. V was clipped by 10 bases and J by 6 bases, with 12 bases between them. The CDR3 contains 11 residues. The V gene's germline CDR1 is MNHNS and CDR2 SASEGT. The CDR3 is CATESSSEAFF. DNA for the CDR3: TGTGCCACCGAGTCGAGCTCTGAAGCTTTCTTT.

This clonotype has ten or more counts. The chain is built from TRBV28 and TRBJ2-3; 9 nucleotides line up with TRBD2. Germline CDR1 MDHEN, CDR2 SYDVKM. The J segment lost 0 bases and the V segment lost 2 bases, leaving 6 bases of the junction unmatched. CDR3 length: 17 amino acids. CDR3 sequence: CASSLLAGGASTDTQYF. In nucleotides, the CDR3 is TGTGCCAGCAGTTTACTCGCGGGAGGGGCTAGCACAGATACGCAGTATTTT. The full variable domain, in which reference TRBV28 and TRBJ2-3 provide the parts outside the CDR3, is DVKVTQSSRYLVKRTGEKVFLECVQDMDHENMFWYRQDPGLGLRLIYFSYDVKMKEKGDIPEGYSVSREKKERFSLILESASTNQTSMYLCASSLLAGGASTDTQYFGPGTRLTVL.

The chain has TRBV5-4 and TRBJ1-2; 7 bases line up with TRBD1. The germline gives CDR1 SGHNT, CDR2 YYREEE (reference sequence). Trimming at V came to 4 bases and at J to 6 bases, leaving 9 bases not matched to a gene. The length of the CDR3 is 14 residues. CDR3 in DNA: TGTGCCAGCAGCGAAGCCGGACAGGCTCATGGCTACACCTTC. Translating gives CASSEAGQAHGYTF.

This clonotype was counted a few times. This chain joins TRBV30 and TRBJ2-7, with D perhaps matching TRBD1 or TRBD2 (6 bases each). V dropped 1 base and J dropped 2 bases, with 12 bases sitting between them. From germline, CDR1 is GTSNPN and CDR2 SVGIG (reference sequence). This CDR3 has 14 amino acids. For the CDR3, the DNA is TGTGCCTGGAGTGGGGGGGCAGCAGCCTACGAGCAGTACTTC. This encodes CAWSGGAAAYEQYF.

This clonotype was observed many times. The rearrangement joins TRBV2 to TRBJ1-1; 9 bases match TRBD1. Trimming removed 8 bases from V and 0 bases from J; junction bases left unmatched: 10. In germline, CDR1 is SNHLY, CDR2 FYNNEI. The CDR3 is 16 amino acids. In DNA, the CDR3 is TGTGCCAGCGGGGGACAGGGAGGCCCCATGAACACTGAAGCTTTCTTT. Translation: CASGGQGGPMNTEAFF.

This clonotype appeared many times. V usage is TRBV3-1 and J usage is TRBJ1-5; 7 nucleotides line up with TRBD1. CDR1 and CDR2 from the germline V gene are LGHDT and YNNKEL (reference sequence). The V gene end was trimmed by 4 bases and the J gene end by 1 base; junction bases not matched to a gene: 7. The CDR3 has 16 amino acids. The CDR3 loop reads CASSLSETGSNQPQHF. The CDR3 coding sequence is TGTGCCAGCAGCCTTTCGGAGACAGGGAGCAATCAGCCCCAGCATTTT.

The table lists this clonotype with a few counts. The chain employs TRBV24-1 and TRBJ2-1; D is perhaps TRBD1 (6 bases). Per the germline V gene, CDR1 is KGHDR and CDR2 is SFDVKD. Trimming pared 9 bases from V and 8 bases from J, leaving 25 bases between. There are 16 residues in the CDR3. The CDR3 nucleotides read TGTGCCACCCAGGAGACAGGACGTGCACGTATGGATGAGCAGTTCTTC. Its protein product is CATQETGRARMDEQFF.

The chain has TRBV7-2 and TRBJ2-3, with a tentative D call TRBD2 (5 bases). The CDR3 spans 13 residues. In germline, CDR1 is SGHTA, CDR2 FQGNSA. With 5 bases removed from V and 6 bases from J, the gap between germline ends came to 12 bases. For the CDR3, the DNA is TGTGCCAGCAGCCCCCGCTCGGGGGATACGCAGTATTTT. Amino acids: CASSPRSGDTQYF. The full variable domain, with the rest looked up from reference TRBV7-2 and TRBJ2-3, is GAGVSQSPSNKVTEKGKDVELRCDPISGHTALYWYRQSLGQGLEFLIYFQGNSAPDKSGLPSDRFSAERTGGSVSTLTIQRTQQEDSAVYLCASSPRSGDTQYFGPGTRLTVL.

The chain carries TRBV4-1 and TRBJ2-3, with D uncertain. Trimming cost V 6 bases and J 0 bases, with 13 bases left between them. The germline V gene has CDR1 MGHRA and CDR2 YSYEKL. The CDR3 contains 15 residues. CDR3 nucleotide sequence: TGCGCCAGCAGACCCCAGGTTCCTAGCACAGATACGCAGTATTTT. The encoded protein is CASRPQVPSTDTQYF.

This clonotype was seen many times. The CDR3 region has the DNA TGTGCCAGCAGGGGTTTAGCCCGCAATGACGATGAGCAGTTCTTC. Protein product: CASRGLARNDDEQFF. The gene calls are TRBV7-9 and TRBJ2-1; the D is unclear. There are 15 residues in the CDR3. Trimming took 6 bases from V and 8 from J, leaving 20 bases between them. Germline V gene lookup returns CDR1 SEHNR and CDR2 FQNEAQ (reference sequence).

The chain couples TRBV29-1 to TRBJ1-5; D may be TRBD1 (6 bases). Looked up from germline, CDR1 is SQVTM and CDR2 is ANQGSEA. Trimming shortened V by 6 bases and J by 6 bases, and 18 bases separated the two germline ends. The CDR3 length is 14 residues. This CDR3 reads CSVELGGVGQPQHF. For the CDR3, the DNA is TGCAGCGTCGAACTAGGGGGTGTGGGTCAGCCCCAGCATTTT.

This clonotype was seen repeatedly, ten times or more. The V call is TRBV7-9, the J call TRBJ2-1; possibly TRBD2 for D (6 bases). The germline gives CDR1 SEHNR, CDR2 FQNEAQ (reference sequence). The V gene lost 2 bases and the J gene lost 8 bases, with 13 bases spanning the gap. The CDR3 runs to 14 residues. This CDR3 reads CASSLKKLADEQFF. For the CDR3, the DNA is TGTGCCAGCAGCTTAAAAAAACTAGCCGATGAGCAGTTCTTC.

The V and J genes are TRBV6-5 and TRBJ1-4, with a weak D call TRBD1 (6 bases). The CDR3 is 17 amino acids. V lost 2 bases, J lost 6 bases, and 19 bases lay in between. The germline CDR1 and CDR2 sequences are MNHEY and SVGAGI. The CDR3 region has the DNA TGTGCCAGCAGTTACGCACAGGGTCAGGTGGGAGATGAAAAACTGTTTTTT. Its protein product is CASSYAQGQVGDEKLFF.

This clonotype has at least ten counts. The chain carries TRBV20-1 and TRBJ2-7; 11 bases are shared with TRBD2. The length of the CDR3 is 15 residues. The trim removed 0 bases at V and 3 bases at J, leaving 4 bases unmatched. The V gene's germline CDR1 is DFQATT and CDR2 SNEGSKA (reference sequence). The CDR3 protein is CSARDRTSGSYEQYF. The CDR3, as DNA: TGCAGTGCTAGAGATCGCACTAGCGGGAGCTACGAGCAGTACTTC.

The CDR3 sequence: CASSIVQDTQYF. Written as DNA, the CDR3 is TGTGCCAGTAGTATAGTTCAAGATACGCAGTATTTT. The chain has TRBV7-3 and TRBJ2-3; D is undetermined. Germline CDR1 SGHTA, CDR2 FQGTGA. CDR3 length equals 12 residues. Between the trimmed V and J ends, which lost 9 bases and 5 bases, there was a span of 12 bases. Full variable domain (rest looked up from reference TRBV7-3 and TRBJ2-3): GAGVSQTPSNKVTEKGKYVELRCDPISGHTALYWYRQSLGQGPEFLIYFQGTGAADDSGLPNDRFFAVRPEGSVSTLKIQRTERGDSAVYLCASSIVQDTQYFGPGTRLTVL.